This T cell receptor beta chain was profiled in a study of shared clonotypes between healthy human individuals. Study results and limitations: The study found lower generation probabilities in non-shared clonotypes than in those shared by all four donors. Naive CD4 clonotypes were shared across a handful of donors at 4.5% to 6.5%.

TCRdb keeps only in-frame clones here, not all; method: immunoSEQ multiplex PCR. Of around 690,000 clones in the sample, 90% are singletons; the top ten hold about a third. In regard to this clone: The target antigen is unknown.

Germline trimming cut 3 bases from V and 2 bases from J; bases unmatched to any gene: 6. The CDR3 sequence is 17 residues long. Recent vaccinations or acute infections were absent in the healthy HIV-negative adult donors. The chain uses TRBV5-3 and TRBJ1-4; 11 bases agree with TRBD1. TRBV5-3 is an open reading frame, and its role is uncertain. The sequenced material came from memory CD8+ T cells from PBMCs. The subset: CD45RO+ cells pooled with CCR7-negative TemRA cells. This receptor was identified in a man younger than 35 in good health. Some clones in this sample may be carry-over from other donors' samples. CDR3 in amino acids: CARSWTGGANTNEKLFF. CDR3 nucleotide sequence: TGTGCCAGAAGCTGGACAGGGGGCGCGAACACTAATGAAAAACTGTTTTTT.